The rows below give T cell receptor beta chains drawn from one sample of a study of vaccination and CD4 T cells after COVID-19. A single record per CDR3 protein comes from TCRdb applying MiXCR to the PCR reads. The table includes about 14,000 distinct CDR3 sequences, about 29% detected once. These receptors have no known antigen. The specimen was cultured CD4+ T cells from blood. All receptors come from a human donor with COVID-19. The CDR3 runs from the conserved cysteine through the conserved F or W. The D gene is left open where the match is weak. Size tells how often a clone was seen (once, few, many) or the class of an expanded clone, and some rows leave it out.

J gene | D gene | V gene | clone size | CDR3 DNA | CDR3 protein
TRBJ1-5 | NA | TRBV6-1 | NA | TGTGCCAGCAAAGGGGTGCAGGGAAATAGTCATAGCAATCAGCCCCAGCATTTT | CASKGVQGNSHSNQPQHF
TRBJ2-3 | NA | TRBV2 | few | TGTGCCAGCAAAGGGCAGGGGGCGGGGGTGAATACGCAGTATTTT | CASKGQGAGVNTQYF
TRBJ2-2 | NA | TRBV10-3 | NA | TGTGCCATCAGTGACGGGGTTGCCGGGGAGCTGTTTTTT | CAISDGVAGELFF
TRBJ2-2 | NA | TRBV6-1 | few | TGTGCCAGCAGCCAGCCCGCCGGGGAGCTGTTTTTT | CASSQPAGELFF
TRBJ2-3 | TRBD1 | TRBV6-1 | NA | TGTGCCAGCAGCGACAGGGCGAGCACAGATACGCAGTATTTT | CASSDRASTDTQYF
TRBJ2-4 | NA | TRBV20-1 | few | TGCAGTGCTTCACCGGGAGAGATAGCCAAAAACATTCAGTACTTC | CSASPGEIAKNIQYF
TRBJ1-5 | NA | TRBV20-1 | NA | TGCAGTGCAGGGATGGGGGGTCGCAATCAGCCCCAGCATTTT | CSAGMGGRNQPQHF
TRBJ1-3 | NA | TRBV6-2/TRBV6-3 | NA | TGTGCCAGCAGCCCCGGGGGGCAGATCTCTGGAAACACCATATATTTT | CASSPGGQISGNTIYF
TRBJ2-3 | NA | TRBV19 | NA | TGTGCCAGTAGTATCGGCGGGGGCACAGATACGCAGTATTTT | CASSIGGGTDTQYF
TRBJ1-1 | TRBD1 | TRBV6-1 | NA | TGTGCCAGCAGTACCGGGACAGGGCTTTCGAGCACTGAAGCTTTCTTT | CASSTGTGLSSTEAFF
TRBJ1-5 | NA | TRBV6-4 | medium-sized | TGTGCCAGCAGTGAAGGTGGAGTTAGCAATCAGCCCCAGCATTTT | CASSEGGVSNQPQHF
TRBJ1-2 | TRBD1 | TRBV5-1 | NA | TGCGCCAGCGCCAGAGGGACAGAAAACTATGGCTACACCTTC | CASARGTENYGYTF
TRBJ1-1 | NA | TRBV5-4 | NA | TGTGCCAGCAGCCCAAGGATGAACACTGAAGCTTTCTTT | CASSPRMNTEAFF
TRBJ1-5 | TRBD1 | TRBV20-1 | medium-sized | TGCAGTGTTGCCGGGACAGGGGTTAAGCCCCAGCATTTT | CSVAGTGVKPQHF
TRBJ1-6 | TRBD1 | TRBV28 | few | TGTGCCAGCAGCCCGGGACAGGGGGGCGCCTATAATTCACCCCTCCACTTT | CASSPGQGGAYNSPLHF
TRBJ1-5 | TRBD1 | TRBV12-3/TRBV12-4 | NA | TGTGCCAGCAGTTTCGGGACAGGGGATCAGCCCCAGCATTTT | CASSFGTGDQPQHF
TRBJ2-7 | TRBD2 | TRBV20-1 | once | TGCAGTGCTAGAGAAGGGACTAGCGCCGAGGGGCAGTACTTC | CSAREGTSAEGQYF
TRBJ2-5 | NA | TRBV28 | NA | TGTGCCAGCAGTTTAGGGCCAAACGCTAGGAGGGAGACCCAGTACTTC | CASSLGPNARRETQYF
TRBJ1-1 | NA | TRBV6-1 | NA | TGTGCCAGCAGTGATCCCCGAAAGGAGGACACTGAAGCTTTCTTT | CASSDPRKEDTEAFF
TRBJ1-2 | NA | TRBV29-1 | NA | TGCAGCGTTGTAGTGAGTCCAGGTGGCTACACCTTC | CSVVVSPGGYTF
TRBJ2-2 | NA | TRBV6-1 | few | TGTGCCAGCAGTCTCTGGGCGGGGGCTACGAACACCGGGGAGCTGTTTTTT | CASSLWAGATNTGELFF
TRBJ2-5 | NA | TRBV27 | few | TGTGCCGCCCTGGGGACACTACAAGAGACCCAGTACTTC | CAALGTLQETQYF
TRBJ1-2 | NA | TRBV10-1 | NA | TGCGCCAGCAGTGAGGTTGGCCTACCAACGGGTGGCTACACCTTC | CASSEVGLPTGGYTF
TRBJ1-2 | NA | TRBV27 | few | TGTGCCACCCATGGGGCCAACTATGGCTACACCTTC | CATHGANYGYTF
TRBJ1-3 | NA | TRBV19 | few | TGTGCCAGTAGTCCCTACCGACAGATCTCTGGAAACACCATATATTTT | CASSPYRQISGNTIYF
TRBJ1-1 | NA | TRBV27 | NA | TGTGCCAGCAGTTTAAACGGGATGAACACTGAAGCTTTCTTT | CASSLNGMNTEAFF
TRBJ2-5 | NA | TRBV19 | NA | TGTGCCAGTAGTCCTCCGGGGGTGGGGGCTGGGACCCAGTACTTC | CASSPPGVGAGTQYF
TRBJ1-6 | TRBD1 | TRBV18 | NA | TGTGCCAGCCAAACAGGGGGAAATTCACCCCTCCACTTT | CASQTGGNSPLHF
TRBJ1-3 | TRBD1 | TRBV20-1 | NA | TGCAGTGCGATCACAGGGGCCTCTGGAAACACCATATATTTT | CSAITGASGNTIYF
TRBJ2-2 | NA | TRBV5-1 | NA | TGCGCCAGCAGCTTTATGAGCACCGGGGAGCTGTTTTTT | CASSFMSTGELFF
TRBJ1-1 | NA | TRBV5-5 | NA | TGTGCCAGCAGCTTCTTGGGCAGAGGGAACACTGAAGCTTTCTTT | CASSFLGRGNTEAFF
TRBJ2-1 | NA | TRBV11-2 | few | TGTGCCAGCAGCTTAGTTGAGCAGTTCTTC | CASSLVEQFF
TRBJ2-3 | NA | TRBV14 | NA | TGTGCCAGCAGCCAACAGCTAGCTAGCACAGATACGCAGTATTTT | CASSQQLASTDTQYF
TRBJ2-2 | TRBD2 | TRBV6-1 | few | TGTGCCAGCAGTAAGGGACTAGCGGGGGCCGCGAACACCGGGGAGCTGTTTTTT | CASSKGLAGAANTGELFF
TRBJ2-7 | NA | TRBV7-2 | few | TGTGCCAGCAGCTTAAATTCTGGCTACGAGCAGTACTTC | CASSLNSGYEQYF
TRBJ2-1 | NA | TRBV6-1 | NA | TGTGCCAGCAGTGTCGGGCAGGGCAGCTTTTATGAGCAGTTCTTC | CASSVGQGSFYEQFF
TRBJ1-3 | NA | TRBV11-2 | NA | TGTGCCAGCAGCCTAGGGACCCTGACTGGAAACACCATATATTTT | CASSLGTLTGNTIYF
TRBJ1-5 | NA | TRBV6-1 | few | TGTGCCAGCAGCAGCGACAGCTATAGCAATCAGCCCCAGCATTTT | CASSSDSYSNQPQHF
TRBJ1-2 | NA | TRBV6-1 | NA | TGTGCCAGCAGTCCCCTCGCGGGACAAGAAACTATGAGGGGAGGCTACACCTTC | CASSPLAGQETMRGGYTF
TRBJ2-6 | NA | TRBV6-2/TRBV6-3 | NA | TGTGCCAGCAGTTATTCCGACTCTGGGGCCAACGTCCTGACTTTC | CASSYSDSGANVLTF
TRBJ2-3 | TRBD2 | TRBV4-2 | few | TGTGCCAGCAGCCAATTCGCGGGGGGGCCGGGAGATACGCAGTATTTT | CASSQFAGGPGDTQYF
TRBJ1-5 | NA | TRBV19 | NA | TGTGCCAGTAGGCCCCGAGGGTCGGAGGTGAGCAATCAGCCCCAGCATTTT | CASRPRGSEVSNQPQHF
TRBJ1-1 | NA | TRBV5-5 | NA | TGTGCCAGCAGCTTCTTGGATGGGGGGGTGAACACTGAAGCTTTCTTT | CASSFLDGGVNTEAFF
TRBJ1-6 | TRBD1 | TRBV6-5 | few | TGTGCCAGCAGTTCAGGACAGGGTAATTCACCCCTCCACTTT | CASSSGQGNSPLHF
TRBJ2-2 | NA | TRBV20-1 | NA | TGCAGTGCTAGAGAGAACACCGGGGAGCTGTTTTTT | CSARENTGELFF
TRBJ2-2 | TRBD1 | TRBV25-1 | NA | TGTGCCAGCAGGTTGGACAGGGGGGAAACCGGGGAGCTGTTTTTT | CASRLDRGETGELFF
TRBJ2-6 | TRBD1 | TRBV6-2/TRBV6-3 | NA | TGTGCCAGCAGATCGGGCGTGCGCAGGGGGCCGGGCTCTGGGGCCAACGTCCTGACTTTC | CASRSGVRRGPGSGANVLTF
TRBJ2-2 | NA | TRBV6-5 | NA | TGTGCCAGCAGTTACTCGAGCCAGACATTCACCGGGGAGCTGTTTTTT | CASSYSSQTFTGELFF
TRBJ1-5 | NA | TRBV6-1 | NA | TGTGCCAGCAGCCGATACACAGGGTCTGGCAATCAGCCCCAGCATTTT | CASSRYTGSGNQPQHF
TRBJ1-6 | TRBD1 | TRBV12-3/TRBV12-4 | NA | TGTGCCAGCACCGCGGACAGGGGTGGCTCACCCCTCCACTTT | CASTADRGGSPLHF
TRBJ2-1 | NA | TRBV7-9 | NA | TGTGCCAGCAGTTCCGGGGACGGCAACAATGAGCAGTTCTTC | CASSSGDGNNEQFF
TRBJ1-2 | TRBD1 | TRBV6-1 | medium-sized | TGTGCCAGCAGACCCACAGGGGGCGGCTATGGCTACACCTTC | CASRPTGGGYGYTF
TRBJ1-1 | NA | TRBV18 | NA | TGTGCCAGCTCACCCACCCAGGGAGTGAACACTGAAGCTTTCTTT | CASSPTQGVNTEAFF
TRBJ2-1 | NA | TRBV11-1 | NA | TGTGCCAGCAGCTTCCTACAGAACAATGAGCAGTTCTTC | CASSFLQNNEQFF
TRBJ2-3 | NA | TRBV7-2 | NA | TGTGCCAGCAGCCCCCCCGGGGGCAGAGGCACAGATACGCAGTATTTT | CASSPPGGRGTDTQYF